The 21 T cell receptor beta chains below come from one sample, sequenced in a study of response to subunit inactivated influenza vaccine. TCRdb fed the RT-PCR reads into MiXCR, producing one record per CDR3 protein. The sample includes 200,000 to 300,000 distinct CDR3 sequences, 10% to 15% of them seen just once. The specimen was non-naive T cells sorted from PBMCs, collected roughly 15 days before vaccination. These TCRs come from a man aged 50-60 years who received an inactivated influenza vaccine.

V usage is TRBV7-2 and J usage is TRBJ2-5; weak D call: TRBD1 (5 bases). With 5 bases removed from V and 7 bases from J, the gap between germline ends came to 14 bases. The CDR3 contains 13 residues. Germline CDR1 is SGHTA and CDR2 is FQGNSA. The DNA of the CDR3 is TGTGCCAGCAGCCCTGGAGACACAGGGACCCAGTACTTC. Translation gives CASSPGDTGTQYF.

This clonotype was observed a few times. This sequence joins TRBV4-3 and TRBJ2-2, with a tentative D call TRBD2 (5 bases). V shed 2 bases and J shed 6 bases, with 7 bases lying between them. Germline CDR1 and CDR2: LGHNA and YSLEER. The length of the CDR3 is 13 residues. CDR3 sequence: CASSQLRAGELFF. CDR3 nucleotide sequence: TGCGCCAGCAGCCAACTGAGGGCCGGGGAGCTGTTTTTT.

This clonotype has ten or more counts. The chain uses TRBV15 and TRBJ1-5, with TRBD1 identical over 7 bases. CDR1 and CDR2 from the germline V gene are LNHNV and YYDKDF (reference sequence). This CDR3 is built from 14 residues. V was clipped by 5 bases and J by 0 bases; unmatched bases: 1. CDR3 loop: CATSRQGSNQPQHF. The CDR3 DNA reads TGTGCCACCAGCCGACAGGGTAGCAATCAGCCCCAGCATTTT.

This clonotype was observed at least ten times. The chain uses TRBV4-3 and TRBJ2-1; D call uncertain. The germline CDR1 and CDR2 sequences are LGHNA and YSLEER. The CDR3 runs 14 residues. V dropped 4 bases and J dropped 2 bases, with 9 bases sitting between them. CDR3 nucleotide sequence: TGCGCCAGCAGCCCGACGCGAACCTACAATGAGCAGTTCTTC. It codes for CASSPTRTYNEQFF.

This clonotype occurred a few times. The chain is built from TRBV20-1 and TRBJ2-1, with D tentatively TRBD2 (5 bases). The V and J ends lost 7 bases and 6 bases respectively, with 22 bases between them. This CDR3 is 15 amino acids long. Germline-derived CDR1 and CDR2 are DFQATT and SNEGSKA (reference sequence). CDR3: CSGTSGKGTFNEQFF. The CDR3 DNA reads as TGCAGTGGCACGTCGGGGAAGGGCACATTCAATGAGCAGTTCTTC.

This clonotype turned up a few times. The rearrangement uses TRBV28 and TRBJ2-2; weak D call: TRBD1 (6 bases). The V gene's germline CDR1 is MDHEN and CDR2 SYDVKM. The V end lost 6 bases, the J end lost 4 bases, and 12 bases lay between the germline ends. The CDR3 runs to 14 residues. CDR3: CASRKQGSTGELFF. CDR3 DNA: TGTGCCAGCAGGAAACAGGGCTCCACCGGGGAGCTGTTTTTT.

This clonotype was counted a few times. The rearrangement uses TRBV7-2 and TRBJ2-7; 7 nucleotides align to TRBD2. V trimming: 8 bases; J trimming: 6 bases; junction bases outside the gene matches: 1. CDR1 and CDR2 (germline): SGHTA, FQGNSA. There are 10 residues in the CDR3. The CDR3 is CASGLVEQYF. CDR3 DNA: TGTGCCAGCGGACTAGTCGAGCAGTACTTC.

This clonotype has at least ten counts. This chain joins TRBV5-1 and TRBJ2-5; D is uncertain. Per the germline V gene, CDR1 is SGHRS and CDR2 is YFSETQ. CDR3 size: 14 residues. V lost 4 bases, J lost 3 bases, and 13 bases lay in between. CDR3 DNA: TGCGCCAGCAGCACCTGGGATGCCAAAGAGACCCAGTACTTC. Protein sequence: CASSTWDAKETQYF.

This clonotype was recorded many times. The rearrangement links TRBV20-1 to TRBJ2-3, with TRBD2 matching 7 bases. CDR1 DFQATT and CDR2 SNEGSKA come from the germline V gene (reference sequence). Trimming cost V 6 bases and J 3 bases; bases outside gene matches: 6. The length of the CDR3 is 13 residues. CDR3 nucleotide sequence: TGCAGTGCGGTGAGCGGGAAAACAGATACGCAGTATTTT. Encoded protein: CSAVSGKTDTQYF.

This clonotype was seen at least ten times. The chain employs TRBV6-2 or TRBV6-3 and TRBJ1-6, with a weak D call TRBD1 (5 bases). The CDR3 totals 12 residues. Trimming cost V 6 bases and J 9 bases, with 9 bases left between them. In germline, CDR1 is MNHEY, CDR2 SVGEGT. In DNA, the CDR3 is TGTGCCAGCAGCGTCAGGGTTTCACCCCTCCACTTT. It yields the protein CASSVRVSPLHF.

This clonotype was counted at least ten times. The rearrangement joins TRBV12-3 or TRBV12-4 to TRBJ2-7; D is unresolved. V shed 6 bases and J shed 4 bases, with 13 bases lying between them. CDR3 length: 13 residues. This CDR3 is CASSAKGPYEQYF. CDR3 in DNA: TGTGCCAGCAGCGCAAAAGGCCCTTACGAGCAGTACTTC.

This clonotype turned up a few times. V is TRBV24-1 and J is TRBJ2-3, with TRBD1 matching 10 bases. Germline CDR1 KGHDR, CDR2 SFDVKD. The CDR3 runs 17 residues. V trimming: 4 bases; J trimming: 3 bases; junction bases outside the gene matches: 9. The CDR3 DNA reads TGTGCCACCAGTGACTCCGACGACAGGGGGCTGACAGATACGCAGTATTTT. Translation: CATSDSDDRGLTDTQYF.

This clonotype was seen repeatedly, ten times or more. V gene TRBV6-5 combines with J gene TRBJ2-1; 8 nucleotides match TRBD1. Trimming removed 2 bases from V and 7 bases from J; junction bases left unmatched: 7. This CDR3 is built from 15 residues. Germline V gives CDR1 MNHEY, CDR2 SVGAGI. The CDR3 nucleotides are TGTGCCAGCAGTTACGTCCAGGGGGCTCGGAATGAGCAGTTCTTC. It is translated as CASSYVQGARNEQFF.

In this sample, this clonotype turned up many times. The chain combines TRBV5-1 with TRBJ2-7; D uncertain. Trimming took 5 bases from V and 3 from J, leaving 6 bases between them. The CDR3 runs 11 residues. From germline, CDR1 is SGHRS and CDR2 YFSETQ. The CDR3 nucleotides are TGCGCCAGCAGGCAGGACTACGAGCAGTACTTC. Translated: CASRQDYEQYF.

This clonotype was detected a few times. The chain links TRBV20-1 to TRBJ2-1; 12 nucleotides align to TRBD2. CDR3 length: 13 amino acids. Germline V CDR1 and CDR2: DFQATT, SNEGSKA (reference sequence). With V trimmed by 6 bases and J by 10 bases, 7 bases remained unmatched. The CDR3 is CSAGLAGLREQFF. The DNA for the CDR3 is TGCAGTGCAGGACTAGCGGGGCTTCGAGAGCAGTTCTTC.

The chain recombines TRBV6-6 with TRBJ2-3; 7 bases agree with TRBD2. The CDR3 is 17 amino acids. The germline CDR1 and CDR2 sequences are MNHNY and SVGAGI (reference sequence). The J segment lost 2 bases and the V segment lost 0 bases, leaving 8 bases of the junction unmatched. Here the CDR3 DNA reads TGTGCCAGCAGTTACTCGGCTCCTGGGAGGGACACAGATACGCAGTATTTT. It translates to CASSYSAPGRDTDTQYF.

The rearrangement joins TRBV5-4 to TRBJ2-1, with 9 bases lining up with TRBD1. The CDR3 spans 14 residues. The J segment lost 3 bases and the V segment lost 8 bases, leaving 6 bases of the junction unmatched. CDR1 and CDR2 from the germline V gene are SGHNT and YYREEE (reference sequence). Written as DNA, the CDR3 is TGTGCCAGGGACAGGGGTCCGCTCTACAATGAGCAGTTCTTC. Translation: CARDRGPLYNEQFF. The variable domain in full, with the rest retrieved from reference TRBV5-4 and TRBJ2-1, is ETGVTQSPTHLIKTRGQQVTLRCSSQSGHNTVSWYQQALGQGPQFIFQYYREEENGRGNFPPRFSGLQFPNYSSELNVNALELDDSALYLCARDRGPLYNEQFFGPGTRLTVL.

The chain links TRBV5-1 to TRBJ1-6; D is undetermined. The V and J ends lost 4 bases and 5 bases respectively, with 13 bases between them. CDR1 and CDR2 (germline): SGHRS, YFSETQ. This CDR3 is built from 15 residues. The CDR3 bases are TGCGCCAGCAGCACCGAATGGGTAGATAATTCACCCCTCCACTTT. This translates into CASSTEWVDNSPLHF.

V gene TRBV7-2 combines with J gene TRBJ2-7; no firm D call. V was trimmed by 4 bases and J by 2 bases, leaving 9 bases between them. The CDR3 spans 13 residues. Germline loops: CDR1 SGHTA, CDR2 FQGNSA. CDR3 DNA: TGTGCCAGCAGCTCTTCCGTCCCCTACGAGCAGTACTTC. It encodes CASSSSVPYEQYF.

The chain links TRBV4-1 to TRBJ1-1; D is ambiguous. Germline CDR1 reads MGHRA; CDR2 reads YSYEKL. The CDR3 loop spans 16 amino acids. V gave up 4 bases and J gave up 3 bases, with 18 bases separating them. Here the CDR3 reads CASSLAGSTGYTEAFF. The CDR3 nucleotides read TGCGCCAGCAGCCTCGCCGGGTCCACGGGGTACACTGAAGCTTTCTTT.

Only a few counts were recorded for this clonotype. The rearrangement links TRBV12-3 or TRBV12-4 to TRBJ1-4; no firm D call. This CDR3 is 14 amino acids long. Trimming stripped 1 base from V and 10 bases from J, with 13 bases between. The CDR3 reads CASSLETTKGKLFF. CDR3 DNA: TGTGCCAGCAGTTTAGAGACCACCAAAGGAAAACTGTTTTTT.